This TCR beta chain was retrieved from a study of shared clonotypes between healthy human individuals. Assay used: immunoSEQ multiplex PCR; TCRdb lists only in-frame clones, some missing. The sample holds fewer than 600,000 clones, around 77% seen once. Findings of the study overall: Sampling covered nothing but blood. Tissue TCR repertoires likely differ from those found in blood.

Germline V CDR1 and CDR2: SGHNT, YYREEE (reference sequence). The CDR3 loop spans 14 amino acids. V was clipped by 4 bases and J by 2 bases, with 13 bases between them. About this clone: The target antigen is unknown.

The sequence was obtained from a middle-aged woman in good health. Some clones in this sample may be carry-over from other donors' samples. The sequenced sample was PBMCs. The chain carries TRBV5-4 and TRBJ2-7; D gene ambiguous. The CDR3 DNA reads TGTGCCAGCAGCGCCACCGGATTTACCTACGAGCAGTACTTC. Translating gives CASSATGFTYEQYF.